This section outlines one TCR beta chain sequence together with its context. These data come from a study of cytomegalovirus exposure and HLA in healthy donors. PCR primers comprised 60 Vbeta and 13 Jbeta primers. Sequencing used immunoSEQ multiplex PCR; TCRdb keeps in-frame clones, though not all of them. The table records about 130,000 clones, 70% to 90% of them present only once. CDR1 is SGDLS, CDR2 YYNGEE, per germline. CDR3 length: 13 residues. V lost 0 bases, J lost 5 bases, and 1 base stayed unmatched. This chain joins TRBV9 and TRBJ2-7; the match to TRBD1 covers 8 bases. The receptor's source is a middle-aged woman in good health and CMV-seropositive. Sample: PBMCs. CDR3 residues: CASSVGTGHEQYF. In DNA, the CDR3 is TGTGCCAGCAGCGTAGGGACAGGGCACGAGCAGTACTTC.